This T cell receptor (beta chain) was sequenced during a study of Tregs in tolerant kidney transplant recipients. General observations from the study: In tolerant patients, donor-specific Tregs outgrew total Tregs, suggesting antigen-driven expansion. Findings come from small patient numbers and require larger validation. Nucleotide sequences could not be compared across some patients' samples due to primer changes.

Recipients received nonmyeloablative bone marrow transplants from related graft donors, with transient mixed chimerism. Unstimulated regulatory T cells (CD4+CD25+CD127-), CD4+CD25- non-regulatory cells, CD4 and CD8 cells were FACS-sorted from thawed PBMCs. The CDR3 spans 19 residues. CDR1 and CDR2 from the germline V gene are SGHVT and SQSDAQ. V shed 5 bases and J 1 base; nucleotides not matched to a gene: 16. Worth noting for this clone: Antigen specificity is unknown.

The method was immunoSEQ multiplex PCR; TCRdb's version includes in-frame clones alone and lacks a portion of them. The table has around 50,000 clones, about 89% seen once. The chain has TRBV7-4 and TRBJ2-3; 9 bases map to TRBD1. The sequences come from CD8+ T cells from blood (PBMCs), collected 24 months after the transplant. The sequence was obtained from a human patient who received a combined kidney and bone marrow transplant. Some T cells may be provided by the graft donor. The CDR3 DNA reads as TGTGCCAGCAGCGTTAAGCCTGCCGGGACAGGGTTACGCACAGATACGCAGTATTTT. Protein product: CASSVKPAGTGLRTDTQYF.